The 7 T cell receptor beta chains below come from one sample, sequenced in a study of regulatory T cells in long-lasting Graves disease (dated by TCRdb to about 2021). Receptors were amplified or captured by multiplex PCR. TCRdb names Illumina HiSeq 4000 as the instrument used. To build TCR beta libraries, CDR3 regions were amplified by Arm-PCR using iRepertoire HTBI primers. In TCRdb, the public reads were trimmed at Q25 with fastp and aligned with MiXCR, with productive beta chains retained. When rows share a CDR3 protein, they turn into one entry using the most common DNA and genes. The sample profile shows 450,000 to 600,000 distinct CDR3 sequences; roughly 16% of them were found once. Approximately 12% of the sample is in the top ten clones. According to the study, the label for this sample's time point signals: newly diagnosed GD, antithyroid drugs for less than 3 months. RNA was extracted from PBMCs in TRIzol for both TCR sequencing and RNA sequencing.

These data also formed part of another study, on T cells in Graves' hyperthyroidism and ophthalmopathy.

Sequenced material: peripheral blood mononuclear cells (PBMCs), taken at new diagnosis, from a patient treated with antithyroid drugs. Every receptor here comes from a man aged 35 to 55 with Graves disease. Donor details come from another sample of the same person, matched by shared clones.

CDR3 sequence reads: CASSPPAGEEYEQYF. CDR3 bases: TGTGCCAGCTCACCACCAGCGGGAGAGGAGTACGAGCAGTACTTC. This sequence joins TRBV18 and TRBJ2-7, with 8 bases lining up with TRBD2. The CDR3 contains 15 residues. Per the germline V gene, CDR1 is KGHSH and CDR2 is LQKENI. J was trimmed by 4 bases and V by 0 bases; bases with no gene match: 5. Complete variable domain (other parts from reference TRBV18 and TRBJ2-7): NAGVMQNPRHLVRRRGQEARLRCSPMKGHSHVYWYRQLPEEGLKFMVYLQKENIIDESGMPKERFSAEFPKEGPSILRIQQVVRGDSAAYFCASSPPAGEEYEQYFGPGTRLTVT.

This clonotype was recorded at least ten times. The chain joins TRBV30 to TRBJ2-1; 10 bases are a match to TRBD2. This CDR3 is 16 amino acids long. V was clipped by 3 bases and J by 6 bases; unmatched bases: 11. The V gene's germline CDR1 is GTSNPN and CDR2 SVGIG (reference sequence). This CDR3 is CAWRALAGRAINEQFF. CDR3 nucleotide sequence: TGTGCCTGGAGGGCACTAGCGGGACGGGCCATCAATGAGCAGTTCTTC.

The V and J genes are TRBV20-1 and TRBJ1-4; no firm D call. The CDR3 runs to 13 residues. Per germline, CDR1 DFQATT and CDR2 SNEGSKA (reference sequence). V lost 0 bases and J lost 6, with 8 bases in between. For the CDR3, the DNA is TGCAGTGCTAGAGATAACGCCGATGAAAAACTGTTTTTT. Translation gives CSARDNADEKLFF.

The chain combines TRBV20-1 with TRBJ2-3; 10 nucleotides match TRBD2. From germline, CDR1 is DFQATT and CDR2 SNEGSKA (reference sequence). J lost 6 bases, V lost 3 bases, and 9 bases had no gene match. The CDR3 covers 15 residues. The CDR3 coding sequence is TGCAGTGCTAGTATAGCGGGAGGCGCGGGTGATACGCAGTATTTT. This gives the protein CSASIAGGAGDTQYF.

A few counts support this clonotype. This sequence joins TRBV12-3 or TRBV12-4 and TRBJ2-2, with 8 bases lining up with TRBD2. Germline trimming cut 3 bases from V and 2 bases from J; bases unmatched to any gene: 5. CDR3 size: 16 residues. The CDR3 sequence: CASSFSGGKNTGELFF. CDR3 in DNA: TGTGCCAGCAGTTTCTCGGGGGGGAAAAACACCGGGGAGCTGTTTTTT.

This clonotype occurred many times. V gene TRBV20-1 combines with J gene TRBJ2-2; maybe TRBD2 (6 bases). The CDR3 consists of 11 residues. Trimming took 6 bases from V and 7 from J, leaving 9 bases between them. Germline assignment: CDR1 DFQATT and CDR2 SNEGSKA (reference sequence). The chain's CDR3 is CSARELGELFF. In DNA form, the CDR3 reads TGCAGTGCCCGGGAGCTCGGGGAGCTGTTTTTT.

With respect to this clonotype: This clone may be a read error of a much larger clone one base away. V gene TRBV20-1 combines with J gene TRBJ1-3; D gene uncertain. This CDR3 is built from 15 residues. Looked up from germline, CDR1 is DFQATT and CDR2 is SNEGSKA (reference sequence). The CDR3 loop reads CSVPTDNRAGNTTYF. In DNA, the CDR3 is TGCAGTGTTCCGACTGATAATAGGGCTGGAAACACCACATATTTT.